This TCR beta chain is from a study of shared clonotypes between healthy human individuals. Study-wide findings and caveats: When compared with the clonotypes that were shared by all four sorted-subset donors, the non-shared clonotypes turned out to have lower generation probabilities. With a handful of donors compared, roughly 5% of naive CD4 clonotypes were shared. What naive subsets generally showed was a larger estimated richness than memory subsets showed.

Note on this clone: The target antigen is unknown.

Profiled with immunoSEQ multiplex PCR; TCRdb holds only in-frame clones, not every one. The sample lists under 2,500,000 clones, nearly 97% occurring once. Germline V lookup: CDR1 MNHEY, CDR2 SVGAGI. The CDR3 is made up of 12 amino acids. Deletions cut 6 bases from V and 7 bases from J, with 12 bases between. The sample was naive CD4+ T cells sorted from blood. Subset specified: CD45RA+ positively selected. This chain connects TRBV6-5 to TRBJ2-5, with D uncertain. This clonotype was sampled from a young man in good health. This chain's CDR3 is CASRPGVGTQYF. The CDR3 region has the DNA TGTGCCAGCAGACCAGGCGTCGGGACCCAGTACTTC.